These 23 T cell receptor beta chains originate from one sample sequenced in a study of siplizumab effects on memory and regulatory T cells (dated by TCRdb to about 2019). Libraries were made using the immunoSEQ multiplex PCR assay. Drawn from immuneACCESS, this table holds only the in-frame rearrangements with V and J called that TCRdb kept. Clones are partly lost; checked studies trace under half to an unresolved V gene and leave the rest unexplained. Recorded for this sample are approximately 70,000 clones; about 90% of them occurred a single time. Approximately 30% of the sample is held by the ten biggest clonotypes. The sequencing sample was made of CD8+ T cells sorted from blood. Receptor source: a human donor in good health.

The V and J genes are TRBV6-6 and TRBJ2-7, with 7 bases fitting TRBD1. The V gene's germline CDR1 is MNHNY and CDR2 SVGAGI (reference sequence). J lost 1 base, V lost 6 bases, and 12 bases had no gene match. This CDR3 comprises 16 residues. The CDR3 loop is CASSQDDRVDSYEQYF. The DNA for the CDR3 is TGTGCCAGCAGCCAAGACGACAGGGTAGATTCCTACGAGCAGTACTTC.

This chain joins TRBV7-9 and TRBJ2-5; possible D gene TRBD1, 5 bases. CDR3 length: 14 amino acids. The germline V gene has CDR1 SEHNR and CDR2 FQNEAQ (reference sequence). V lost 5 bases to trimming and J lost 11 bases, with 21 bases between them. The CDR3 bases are TGTGCCAGCAGCCCCAGGGTGGACATCACGGAGCAGTACTTC. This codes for CASSPRVDITEQYF.

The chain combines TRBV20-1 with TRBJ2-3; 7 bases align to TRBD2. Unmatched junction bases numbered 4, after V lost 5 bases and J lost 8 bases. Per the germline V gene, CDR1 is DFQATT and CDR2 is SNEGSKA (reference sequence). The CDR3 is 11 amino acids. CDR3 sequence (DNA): TGCAGTGCTCCTCTAGCGGCTACGCAGTATTTT. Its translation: CSAPLAATQYF.

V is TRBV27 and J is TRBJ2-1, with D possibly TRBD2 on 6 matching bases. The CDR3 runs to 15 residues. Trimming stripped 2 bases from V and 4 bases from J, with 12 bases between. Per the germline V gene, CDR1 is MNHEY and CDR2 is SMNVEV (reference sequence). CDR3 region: CASSLLLATYNEQFF. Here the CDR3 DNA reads TGTGCCAGCAGTTTACTACTAGCAACTTACAATGAGCAGTTCTTC.

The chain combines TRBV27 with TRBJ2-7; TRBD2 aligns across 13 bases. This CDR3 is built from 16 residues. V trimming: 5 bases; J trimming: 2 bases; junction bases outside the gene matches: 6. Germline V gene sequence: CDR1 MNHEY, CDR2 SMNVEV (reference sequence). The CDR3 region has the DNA TGTGCCAGCAGTGAAACCGGGACTAGCGGGACCTACGAGCAGTACTTC. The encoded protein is CASSETGTSGTYEQYF.

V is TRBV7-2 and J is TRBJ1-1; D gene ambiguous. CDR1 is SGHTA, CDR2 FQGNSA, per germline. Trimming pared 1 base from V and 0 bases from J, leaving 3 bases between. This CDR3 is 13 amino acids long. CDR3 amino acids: CASSLVMNTEAFF. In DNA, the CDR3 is TGTGCCAGCAGCTTAGTGATGAACACTGAAGCTTTCTTT.

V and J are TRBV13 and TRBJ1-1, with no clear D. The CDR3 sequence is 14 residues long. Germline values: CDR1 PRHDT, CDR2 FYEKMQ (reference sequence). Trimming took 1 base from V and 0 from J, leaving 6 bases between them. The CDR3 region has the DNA TGTGCCAGCAGCTTAGCTGGGATGAACACTGAAGCTTTCTTT. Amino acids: CASSLAGMNTEAFF. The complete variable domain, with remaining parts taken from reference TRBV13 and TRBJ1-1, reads AAGVIQSPRHLIKEKRETATLKCYPIPRHDTVYWYQQGPGQDPQFLISFYEKMQSDKGSIPDRFSAQQFSDYHSELNMSSLELGDSALYFCASSLAGMNTEAFFGQGTRLTVV.

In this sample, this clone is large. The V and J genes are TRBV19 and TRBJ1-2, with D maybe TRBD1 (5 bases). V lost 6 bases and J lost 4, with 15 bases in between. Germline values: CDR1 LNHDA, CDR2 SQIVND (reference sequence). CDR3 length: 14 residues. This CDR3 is CASRGEGRVYGYTF. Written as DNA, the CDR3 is TGTGCCAGTAGGGGAGAAGGCAGGGTCTATGGCTACACCTTC. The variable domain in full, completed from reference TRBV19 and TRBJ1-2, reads DGGITQSPKYLFRKEGQNVTLSCEQNLNHDAMYWYRQDPGQGLRLIYYSQIVNDFQKGDIAEGYSVSREKKESFPLTVTSAQKNPTAFYLCASRGEGRVYGYTFGSGTRLTVV.

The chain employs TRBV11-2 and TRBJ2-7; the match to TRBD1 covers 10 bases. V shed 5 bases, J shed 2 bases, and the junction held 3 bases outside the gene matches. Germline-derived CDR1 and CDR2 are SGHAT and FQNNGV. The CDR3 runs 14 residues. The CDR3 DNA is TGTGCCAGCAGCCCGGGACAGGGGACCTACGAGCAGTACTTC. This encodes CASSPGQGTYEQYF.

Here the CDR3 DNA reads TGTGCCAGCAGAGGACTCAACACTGAAGCTTTCTTT. As protein: CASRGLNTEAFF. The genes are TRBV6-1 and TRBJ1-1; no reliable D call. The CDR3 runs 12 residues. The V gene lost 6 bases and the J gene lost 2 bases, with 7 bases spanning the gap. The germline CDR1 and CDR2 sequences are MNHNS and SASEGT.

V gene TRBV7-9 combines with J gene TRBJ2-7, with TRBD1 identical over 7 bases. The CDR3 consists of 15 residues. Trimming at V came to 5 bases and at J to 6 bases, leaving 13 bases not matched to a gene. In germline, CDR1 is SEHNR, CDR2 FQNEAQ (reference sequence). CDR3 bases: TGTGCCAGCAGCCCACCCGACAGGGATTTTGGCGAGCAGTACTTC. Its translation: CASSPPDRDFGEQYF.

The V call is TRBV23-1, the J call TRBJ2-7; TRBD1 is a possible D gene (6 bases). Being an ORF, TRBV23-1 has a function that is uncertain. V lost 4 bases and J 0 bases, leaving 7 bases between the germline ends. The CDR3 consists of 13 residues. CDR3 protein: CASSPGHSYEQYF. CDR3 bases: TGCGCCAGCAGTCCGGGACACTCCTACGAGCAGTACTTC.

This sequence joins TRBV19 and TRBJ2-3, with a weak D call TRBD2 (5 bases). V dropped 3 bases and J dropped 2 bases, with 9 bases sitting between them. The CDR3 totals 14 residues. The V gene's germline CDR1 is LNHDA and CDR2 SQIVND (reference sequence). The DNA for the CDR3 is TGTGCCAGTAGTATTCGGCTAGCCACAGATACGCAGTATTTT. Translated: CASSIRLATDTQYF.

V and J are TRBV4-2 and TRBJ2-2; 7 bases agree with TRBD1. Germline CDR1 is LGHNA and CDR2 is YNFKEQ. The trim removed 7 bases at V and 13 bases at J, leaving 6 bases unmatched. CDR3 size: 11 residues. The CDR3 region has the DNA TGTGCCAGCAAAGCGACAGGGTTGCTGTTTTTT. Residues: CASKATGLLFF.

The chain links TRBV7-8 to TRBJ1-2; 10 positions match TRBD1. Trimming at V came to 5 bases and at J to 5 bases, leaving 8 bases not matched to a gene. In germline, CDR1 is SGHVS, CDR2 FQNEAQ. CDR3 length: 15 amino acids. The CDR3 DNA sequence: TGTGCCAGCAGCCCCGGGACAGGGGCTCTTTATGGCTACACCTTC. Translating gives CASSPGTGALYGYTF. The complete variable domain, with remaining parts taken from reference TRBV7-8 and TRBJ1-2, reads GAGVSQSPRYKVAKRGQDVALRCDPISGHVSLFWYQQALGQGPEFLTYFQNEAQLDKSGLPSDRFFAERPEGSVSTLKIQRTQQEDSAVYLCASSPGTGALYGYTFGSGTRLTVV.

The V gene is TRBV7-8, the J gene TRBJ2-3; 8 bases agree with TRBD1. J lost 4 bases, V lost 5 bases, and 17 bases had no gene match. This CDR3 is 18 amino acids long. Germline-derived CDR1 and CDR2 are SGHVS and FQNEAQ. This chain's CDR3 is CASSLPPHSQGEADTQYF. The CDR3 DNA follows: TGTGCCAGCAGCCTCCCACCCCACTCACAGGGGGAGGCAGATACGCAGTATTTT. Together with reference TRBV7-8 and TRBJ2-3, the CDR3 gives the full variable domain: GAGVSQSPRYKVAKRGQDVALRCDPISGHVSLFWYQQALGQGPEFLTYFQNEAQLDKSGLPSDRFFAERPEGSVSTLKIQRTQQEDSAVYLCASSLPPHSQGEADTQYFGPGTRLTVL.

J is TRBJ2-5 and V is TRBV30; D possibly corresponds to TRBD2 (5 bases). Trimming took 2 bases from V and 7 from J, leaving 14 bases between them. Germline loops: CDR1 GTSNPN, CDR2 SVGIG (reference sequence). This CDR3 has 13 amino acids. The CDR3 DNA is TGTGCCTGGAGTACAGCGTCCCGGGGGACCCAGTACTTC. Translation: CAWSTASRGTQYF.

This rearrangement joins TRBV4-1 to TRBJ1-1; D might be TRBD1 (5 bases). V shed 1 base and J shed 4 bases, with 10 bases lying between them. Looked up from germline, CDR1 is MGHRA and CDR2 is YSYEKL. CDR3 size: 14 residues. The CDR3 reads CASSQVRAVTEAFF. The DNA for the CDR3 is TGCGCCAGCAGCCAAGTCAGGGCGGTCACTGAAGCTTTCTTT.

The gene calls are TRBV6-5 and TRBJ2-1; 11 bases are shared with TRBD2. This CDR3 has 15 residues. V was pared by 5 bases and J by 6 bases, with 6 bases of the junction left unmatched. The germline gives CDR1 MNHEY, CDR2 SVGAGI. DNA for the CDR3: TGTGCCAGCAGTCAAGGGACTAGCGGCCGCAATGAGCAGTTCTTC. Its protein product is CASSQGTSGRNEQFF.

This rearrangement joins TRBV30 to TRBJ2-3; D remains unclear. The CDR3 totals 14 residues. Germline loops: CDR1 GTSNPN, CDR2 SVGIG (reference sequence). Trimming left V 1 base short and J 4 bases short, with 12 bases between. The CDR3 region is CAWSGQRFSDTQYF. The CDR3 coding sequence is TGTGCCTGGAGTGGCCAGCGATTTTCAGATACGCAGTATTTT.

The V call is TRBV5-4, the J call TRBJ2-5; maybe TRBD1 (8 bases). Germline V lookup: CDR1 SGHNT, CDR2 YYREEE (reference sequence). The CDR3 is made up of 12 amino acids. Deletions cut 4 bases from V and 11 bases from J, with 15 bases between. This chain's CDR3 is CASSGVQGGQYF. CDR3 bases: TGTGCCAGCAGCGGCGTACAGGGGGGGCAGTACTTC.

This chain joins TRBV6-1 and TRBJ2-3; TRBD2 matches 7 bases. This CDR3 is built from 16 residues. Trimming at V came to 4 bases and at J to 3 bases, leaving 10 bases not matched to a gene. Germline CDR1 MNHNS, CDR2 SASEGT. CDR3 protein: CASSAPRGRGTDTQYF. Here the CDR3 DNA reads TGTGCCAGCAGTGCGCCGCGGGGGAGGGGTACAGATACGCAGTATTTT.

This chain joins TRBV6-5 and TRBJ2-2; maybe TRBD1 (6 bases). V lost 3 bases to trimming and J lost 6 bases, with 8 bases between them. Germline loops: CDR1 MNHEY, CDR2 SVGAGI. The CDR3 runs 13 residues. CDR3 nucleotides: TGTGCCAGCAGTTATTGGGGGCCCGGGGAGCTGTTTTTT. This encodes CASSYWGPGELFF.